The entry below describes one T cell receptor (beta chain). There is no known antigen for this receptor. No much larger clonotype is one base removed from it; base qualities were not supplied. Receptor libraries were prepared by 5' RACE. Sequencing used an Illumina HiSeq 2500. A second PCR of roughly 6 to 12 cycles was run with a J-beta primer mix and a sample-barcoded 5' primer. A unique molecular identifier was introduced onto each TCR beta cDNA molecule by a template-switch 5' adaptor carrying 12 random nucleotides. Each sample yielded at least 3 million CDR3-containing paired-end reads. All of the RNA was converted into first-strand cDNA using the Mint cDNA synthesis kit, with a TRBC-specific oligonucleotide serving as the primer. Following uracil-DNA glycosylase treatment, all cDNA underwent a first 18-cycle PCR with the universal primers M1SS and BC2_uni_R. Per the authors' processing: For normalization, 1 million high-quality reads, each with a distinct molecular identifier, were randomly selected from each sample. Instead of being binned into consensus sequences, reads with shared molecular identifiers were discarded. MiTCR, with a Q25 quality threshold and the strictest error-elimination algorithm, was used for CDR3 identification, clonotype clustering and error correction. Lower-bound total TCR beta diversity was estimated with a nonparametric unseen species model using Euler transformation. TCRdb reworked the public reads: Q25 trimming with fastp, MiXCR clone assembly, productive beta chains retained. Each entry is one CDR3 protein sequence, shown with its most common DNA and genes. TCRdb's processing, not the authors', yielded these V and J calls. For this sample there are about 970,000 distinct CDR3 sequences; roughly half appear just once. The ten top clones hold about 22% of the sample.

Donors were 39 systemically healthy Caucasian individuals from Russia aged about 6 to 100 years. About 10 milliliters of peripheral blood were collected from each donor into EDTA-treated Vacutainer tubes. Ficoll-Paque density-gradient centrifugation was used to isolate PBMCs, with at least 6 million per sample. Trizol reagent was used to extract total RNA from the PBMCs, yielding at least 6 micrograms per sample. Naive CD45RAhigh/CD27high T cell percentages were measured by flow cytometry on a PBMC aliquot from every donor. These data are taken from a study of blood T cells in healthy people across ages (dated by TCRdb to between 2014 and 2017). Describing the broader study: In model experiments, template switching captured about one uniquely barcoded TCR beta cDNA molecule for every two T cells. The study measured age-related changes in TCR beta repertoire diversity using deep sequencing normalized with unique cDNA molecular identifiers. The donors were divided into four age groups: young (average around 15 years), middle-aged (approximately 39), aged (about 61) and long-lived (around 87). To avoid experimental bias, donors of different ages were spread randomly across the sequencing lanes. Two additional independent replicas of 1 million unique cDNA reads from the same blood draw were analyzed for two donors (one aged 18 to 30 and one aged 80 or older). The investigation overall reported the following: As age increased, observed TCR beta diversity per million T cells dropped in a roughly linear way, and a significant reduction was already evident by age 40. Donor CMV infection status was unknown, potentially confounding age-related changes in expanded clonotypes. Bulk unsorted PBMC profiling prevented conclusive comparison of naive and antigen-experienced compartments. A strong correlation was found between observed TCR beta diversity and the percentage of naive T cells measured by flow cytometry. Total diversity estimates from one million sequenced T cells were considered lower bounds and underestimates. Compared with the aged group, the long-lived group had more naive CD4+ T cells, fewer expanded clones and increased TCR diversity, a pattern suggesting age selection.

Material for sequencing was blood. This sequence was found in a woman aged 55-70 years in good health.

For the CDR3, the sequence is CASSSTGTTAYEQFF. The bases are TGTGCCAGCAGCTCAACCGGGACCACGGCGTATGAGCAGTTCTTC. The chain is encoded by TRBV7-9 joined to TRBJ2-1; the D match is possibly TRBD1 or TRBD2, with 5 bases aligned in each. Counted from cysteine to phenylalanine, this CDR3 has 15 amino acids. Only CDR3 DNA is held: 45 bases, read in frame from base 1. CDR1 SEHNR and CDR2 FQNEAQ were looked up in the germline V gene (reference sequence). Trimming removed 4 bases from V and 8 bases from J, leaving 18 bases between the germline ends. The full variable domain, with segments outside the CDR3 supplied by the reference TRBV7-9 and TRBJ2-1 proteins, appears as DTGVSQNPRHKITKRGQNVTFRCDPISEHNRLYWYRQTLGQGPEFLTYFQNEAQLEKSRLLSDRFSAERPKGSFSTLEIQRTEQGDSAMYLCASSSTGTTAYEQFFGPGTRLTVL.